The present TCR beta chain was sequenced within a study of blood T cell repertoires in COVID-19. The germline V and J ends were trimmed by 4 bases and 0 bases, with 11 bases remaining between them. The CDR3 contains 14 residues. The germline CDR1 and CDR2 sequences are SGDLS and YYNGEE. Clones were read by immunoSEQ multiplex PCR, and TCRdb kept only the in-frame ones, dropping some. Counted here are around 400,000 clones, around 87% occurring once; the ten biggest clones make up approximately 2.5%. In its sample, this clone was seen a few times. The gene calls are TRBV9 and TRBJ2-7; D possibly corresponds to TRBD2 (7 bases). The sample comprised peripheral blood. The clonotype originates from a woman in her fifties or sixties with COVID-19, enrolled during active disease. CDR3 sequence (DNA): TGTGCCAGCAGCCCGCGGGGGCCCTCCTACGAGCAGTACTTC. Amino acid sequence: CASSPRGPSYEQYF.